Below are 6 T cell receptor beta chains sequenced from a single sample in a study of cytomegalovirus exposure and HLA in healthy donors. In the PCR, 60 Vbeta and 13 Jbeta primers were used. The table came from immunoSEQ multiplex PCR; TCRdb's copy has only in-frame clones and leaves some out. The sample has about 130,000 clones, around 80% seen once. Material for sequencing was PBMCs. These receptors originate from a man in his thirties or forties in good health and CMV-seropositive.

The J gene is TRBJ2-7, the V gene TRBV4-3, with D perhaps matching TRBD2 (7 bases). CDR3 length: 14 residues. From germline, CDR1 is LGHNA and CDR2 YSLEER. V gave up 3 bases and J gave up 5 bases, with 14 bases separating them. The chain's CDR3 is CASSQAGGPDEQYF. In nucleotides, the CDR3 is TGCGCCAGCAGCCAGGCCGGGGGGCCGGACGAGCAGTACTTC.

The rearrangement links TRBV7-9 to TRBJ2-2, with TRBD2 as a possible D gene (5 bases). Germline CDR1 SEHNR, CDR2 FQNEAQ (reference sequence). The CDR3 consists of 14 residues. Trimming removed 5 bases from V and 3 bases from J, with 10 bases in between. The CDR3 DNA reads as TGTGCCAGCAGCCGGAGGCTCGACACCGGGGAGCTGTTTTTT. Translated, it gives CASSRRLDTGELFF. Full variable domain (outside the CDR3, taken from reference TRBV7-9 and TRBJ2-2): DTGVSQNPRHKITKRGQNVTFRCDPISEHNRLYWYRQTLGQGPEFLTYFQNEAQLEKSRLLSDRFSAERPKGSFSTLEIQRTEQGDSAMYLCASSRRLDTGELFFGEGSRLTVL.

V usage is TRBV7-6 and J usage is TRBJ2-3, with D unresolved. V gave up 1 base and J gave up 0 bases, with 8 bases separating them. This CDR3 is 15 amino acids long. From germline, CDR1 is SGHVS and CDR2 FNYEAQ. CDR3 loop: CASSLGQSSTDTQYF. Here the CDR3 DNA reads TGTGCCAGCAGCTTAGGACAAAGTAGCACAGATACGCAGTATTTT. The variable domain in full, completed from reference TRBV7-6 and TRBJ2-3, reads GAGVSQSPRYKVTKRGQDVALRCDPISGHVSLYWYRQALGQGPEFLTYFNYEAQQDKSGLPNDRFSAERPEGSISTLTIQRTEQRDSAMYRCASSLGQSSTDTQYFGPGTRLTVL.

V is TRBV5-4 and J is TRBJ2-1; D is unclear. This CDR3 comprises 14 residues. V lost 0 bases to trimming and J lost 8 bases, with 12 bases between them. Germline CDR1 is SGHNT and CDR2 is YYREEE (reference sequence). CDR3 in DNA: TGTGCCAGCAGCTTGGGTCTAATTCTAGATGAGCAGTTCTTC. Translating gives CASSLGLILDEQFF.

The rearrangement links TRBV6-1 to TRBJ1-1; no clear D gene. V lost 4 bases to trimming and J lost 7 bases, with 13 bases between them. This CDR3 has 13 residues. Per germline, CDR1 MNHNS and CDR2 SASEGT. Here the CDR3 reads CASSAAGSREAFF. DNA of the CDR3: TGTGCCAGCAGTGCCGCGGGCAGCCGTGAAGCTTTCTTT.

The rearrangement joins TRBV27 to TRBJ2-7; no firm D call. In germline, CDR1 is MNHEY, CDR2 SMNVEV (reference sequence). This CDR3 has 11 residues. Trimming took 6 bases from V and 6 from J, leaving 9 bases between them. CDR3 sequence reads: CASRIGGEQYF. Written as DNA, the CDR3 is TGTGCCAGCAGAATCGGTGGCGAGCAGTACTTC.